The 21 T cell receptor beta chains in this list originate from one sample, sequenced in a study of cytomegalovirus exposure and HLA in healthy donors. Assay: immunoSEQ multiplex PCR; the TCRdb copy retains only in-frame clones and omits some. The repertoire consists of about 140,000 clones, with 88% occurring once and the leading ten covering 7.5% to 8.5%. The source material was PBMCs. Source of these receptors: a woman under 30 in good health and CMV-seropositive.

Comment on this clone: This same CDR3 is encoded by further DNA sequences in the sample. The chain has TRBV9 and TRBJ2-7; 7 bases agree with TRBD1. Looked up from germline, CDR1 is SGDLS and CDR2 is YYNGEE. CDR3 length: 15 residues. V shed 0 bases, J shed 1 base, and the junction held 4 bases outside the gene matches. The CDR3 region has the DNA TGTGCCAGCAGCGTAGGAGGGGGCGGTTCCTACGAGCAGTACTTC. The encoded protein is CASSVGGGGSYEQYF. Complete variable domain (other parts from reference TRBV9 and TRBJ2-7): DSGVTQTPKHLITATGQRVTLRCSPRSGDLSVYWYQQSLDQGLQFLIQYYNGEERAKGNILERFSAQQFPDLHSELNLSSLELGDSALYFCASSVGGGGSYEQYFGPGTRLTVT.

As DNA, the CDR3 is TGCGCCAGCAGCCTTAGACTAGCGGGAGGGCCCACAAACATTCAGTACTTC. This sequence encodes CASSLRLAGGPTNIQYF. J is TRBJ2-4 and V is TRBV5-1; 14 bases map to TRBD2. The CDR3 runs 17 residues. Germline trimming cut 4 bases from V and 6 bases from J; bases unmatched to any gene: 9. Per the germline V gene, CDR1 is SGHRS and CDR2 is YFSETQ.

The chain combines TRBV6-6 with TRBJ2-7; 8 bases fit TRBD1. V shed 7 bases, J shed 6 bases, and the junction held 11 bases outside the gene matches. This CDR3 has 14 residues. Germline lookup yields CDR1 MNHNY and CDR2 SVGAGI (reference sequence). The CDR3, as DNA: TGTGCCAGCACCCCCGCGACAGGGGTACGCGAGCAGTACTTC. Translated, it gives CASTPATGVREQYF.

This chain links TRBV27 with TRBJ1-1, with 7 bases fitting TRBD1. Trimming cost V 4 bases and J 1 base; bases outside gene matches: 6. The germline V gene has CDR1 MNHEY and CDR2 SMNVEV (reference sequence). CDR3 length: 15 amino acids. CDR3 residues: CASSYSGGANTEAFF. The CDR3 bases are TGTGCCAGCAGTTATTCAGGGGGAGCGAACACTGAAGCTTTCTTT.

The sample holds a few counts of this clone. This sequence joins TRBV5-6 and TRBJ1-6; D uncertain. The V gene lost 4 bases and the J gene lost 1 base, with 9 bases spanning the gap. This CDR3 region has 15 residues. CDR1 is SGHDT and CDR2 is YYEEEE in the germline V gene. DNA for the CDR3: TGTGCCAGCAGCGCGGACTGGTCCTATAATTCACCCCTCCACTTT. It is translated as CASSADWSYNSPLHF. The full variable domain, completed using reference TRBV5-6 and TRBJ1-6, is DAGVTQSPTHLIKTRGQQVTLRCSPKSGHDTVSWYQQALGQGPQFIFQYYEEEERQRGNFPDRFSGHQFPNYSSELNVNALLLGDSALYLCASSADWSYNSPLHFGNGTRLTVT.

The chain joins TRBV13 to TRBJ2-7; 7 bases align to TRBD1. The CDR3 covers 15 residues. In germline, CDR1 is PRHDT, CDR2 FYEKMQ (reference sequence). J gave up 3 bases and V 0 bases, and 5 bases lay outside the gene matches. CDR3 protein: CASSLGFSGGYEQYF. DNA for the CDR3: TGTGCCAGCAGCTTAGGGTTCTCAGGGGGCTACGAGCAGTACTTC.

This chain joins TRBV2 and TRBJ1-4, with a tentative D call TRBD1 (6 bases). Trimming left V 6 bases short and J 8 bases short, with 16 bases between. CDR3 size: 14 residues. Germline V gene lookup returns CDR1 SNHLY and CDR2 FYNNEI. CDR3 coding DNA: TGTGCCAGCAGCAAACAGGGTATAGAGGAAAAACTGTTTTTT. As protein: CASSKQGIEEKLFF.

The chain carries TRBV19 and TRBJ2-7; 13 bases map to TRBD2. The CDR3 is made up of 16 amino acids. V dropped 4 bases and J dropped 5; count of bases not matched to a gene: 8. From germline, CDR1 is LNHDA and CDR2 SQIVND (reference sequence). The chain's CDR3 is CASSTTWTSGSHEQYF. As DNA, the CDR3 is TGTGCCAGTAGTACTACCTGGACTAGCGGGAGCCACGAGCAGTACTTC.

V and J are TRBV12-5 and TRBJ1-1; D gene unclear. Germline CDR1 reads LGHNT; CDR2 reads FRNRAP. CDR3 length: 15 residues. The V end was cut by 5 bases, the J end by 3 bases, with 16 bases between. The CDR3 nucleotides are TGTGCTAGTGGTCCTCCCTTAAATGAGGACACTGAAGCTTTCTTT. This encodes CASGPPLNEDTEAFF.

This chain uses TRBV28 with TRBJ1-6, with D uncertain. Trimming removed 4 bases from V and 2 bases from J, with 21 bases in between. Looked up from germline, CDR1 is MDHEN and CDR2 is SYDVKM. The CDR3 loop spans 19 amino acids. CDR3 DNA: TGTGCCAGCAGTTCATTAGTGGGCGGAGGCCCCACCTATAATTCACCCCTCCACTTT. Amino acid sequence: CASSSLVGGGPTYNSPLHF.

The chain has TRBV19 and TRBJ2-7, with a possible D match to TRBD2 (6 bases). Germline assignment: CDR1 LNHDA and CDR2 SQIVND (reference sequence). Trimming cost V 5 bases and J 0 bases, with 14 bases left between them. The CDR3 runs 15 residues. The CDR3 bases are TGTGCCAGTAGTTATTGGGACGGGAGCTCCTACGAGCAGTACTTC. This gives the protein CASSYWDGSSYEQYF.

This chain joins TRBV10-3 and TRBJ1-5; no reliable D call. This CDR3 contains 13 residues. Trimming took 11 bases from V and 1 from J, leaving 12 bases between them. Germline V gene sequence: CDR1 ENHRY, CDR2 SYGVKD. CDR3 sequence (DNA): TGTGCCTCCTCGGGTCTAAGCAATCAGCCCCAGCATTTT. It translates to CASSGLSNQPQHF.

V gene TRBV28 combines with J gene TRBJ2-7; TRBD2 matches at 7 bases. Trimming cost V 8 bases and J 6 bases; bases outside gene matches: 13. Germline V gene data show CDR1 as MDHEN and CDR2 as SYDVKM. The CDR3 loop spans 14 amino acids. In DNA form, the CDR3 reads TGTGCCAGCCGGGGAAGGGAGGGCGGGCTCGAGCAGTACTTC. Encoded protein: CASRGREGGLEQYF.

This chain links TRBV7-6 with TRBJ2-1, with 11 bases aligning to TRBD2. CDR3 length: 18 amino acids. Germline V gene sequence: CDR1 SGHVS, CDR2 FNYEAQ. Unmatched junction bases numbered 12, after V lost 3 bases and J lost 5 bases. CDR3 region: CASSFTAPGTSGNNEQFF. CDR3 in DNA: TGTGCCAGCAGCTTTACGGCCCCCGGGACTAGCGGTAACAATGAGCAGTTCTTC. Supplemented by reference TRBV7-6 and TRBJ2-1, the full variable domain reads GAGVSQSPRYKVTKRGQDVALRCDPISGHVSLYWYRQALGQGPEFLTYFNYEAQQDKSGLPNDRFSAERPEGSISTLTIQRTEQRDSAMYRCASSFTAPGTSGNNEQFFGPGTRLTVL.

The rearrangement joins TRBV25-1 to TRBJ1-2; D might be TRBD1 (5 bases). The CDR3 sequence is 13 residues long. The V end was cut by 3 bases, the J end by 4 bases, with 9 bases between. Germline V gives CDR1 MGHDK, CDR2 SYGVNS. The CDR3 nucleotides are TGTGCCAGCAGTGAGGGGGGGACCTATGGCTACACCTTC. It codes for CASSEGGTYGYTF.

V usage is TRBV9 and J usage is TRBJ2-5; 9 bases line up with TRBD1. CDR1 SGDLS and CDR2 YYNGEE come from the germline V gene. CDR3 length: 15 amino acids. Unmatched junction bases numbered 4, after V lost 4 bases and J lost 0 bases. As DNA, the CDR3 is TGTGCCAGCAGCCGGGGACAGGGCAACCAAGAGACCCAGTACTTC. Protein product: CASSRGQGNQETQYF. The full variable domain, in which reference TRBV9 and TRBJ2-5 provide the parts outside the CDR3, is DSGVTQTPKHLITATGQRVTLRCSPRSGDLSVYWYQQSLDQGLQFLIQYYNGEERAKGNILERFSAQQFPDLHSELNLSSLELGDSALYFCASSRGQGNQETQYFGPGTRLLVL.

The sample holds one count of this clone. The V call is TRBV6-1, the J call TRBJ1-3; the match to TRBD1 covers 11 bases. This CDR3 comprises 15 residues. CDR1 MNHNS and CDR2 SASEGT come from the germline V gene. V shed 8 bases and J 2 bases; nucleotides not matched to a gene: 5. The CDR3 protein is CASGPGQGAGNTIYF. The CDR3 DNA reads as TGTGCCAGCGGCCCGGGACAGGGGGCTGGAAACACCATATATTTT.

This CDR3 is CASSPNGGYTDTQYF. The CDR3 DNA is TGTGCCAGCAGCCCGAACGGGGGGTACACAGATACGCAGTATTTT. V usage is TRBV7-8 and J usage is TRBJ2-3; 7 bases agree with TRBD2. With V trimmed by 5 bases and J by 2 bases, 7 bases remained unmatched. The CDR3 consists of 15 residues. The germline CDR1 and CDR2 sequences are SGHVS and FQNEAQ. The variable domain in full, with the rest retrieved from reference TRBV7-8 and TRBJ2-3, is GAGVSQSPRYKVAKRGQDVALRCDPISGHVSLFWYQQALGQGPEFLTYFQNEAQLDKSGLPSDRFFAERPEGSVSTLKIQRTQQEDSAVYLCASSPNGGYTDTQYFGPGTRLTVL.

The DNA for the CDR3 is TGTGCCAGCTCGAACTCGGTGAGCTCCTACAATGAGCAGTTCTTC. Amino acid sequence: CASSNSVSSYNEQFF. The rearrangement uses TRBV18 and TRBJ2-1; unclear D gene. The CDR3 runs 15 residues. Germline V gene sequence: CDR1 KGHSH, CDR2 LQKENI. Trimming pared 6 bases from V and 0 bases from J, leaving 12 bases between.

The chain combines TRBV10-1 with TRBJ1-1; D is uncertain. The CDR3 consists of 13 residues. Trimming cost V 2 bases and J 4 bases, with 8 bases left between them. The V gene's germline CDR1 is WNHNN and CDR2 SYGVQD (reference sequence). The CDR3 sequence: CASSEQWATEAFF. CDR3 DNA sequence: TGCGCCAGCAGTGAGCAGTGGGCCACTGAAGCTTTCTTT.

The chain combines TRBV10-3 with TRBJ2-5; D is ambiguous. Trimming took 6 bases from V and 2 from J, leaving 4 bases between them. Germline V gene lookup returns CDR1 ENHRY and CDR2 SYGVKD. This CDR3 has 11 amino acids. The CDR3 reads CAIRQQETQYF. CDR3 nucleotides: TGTGCCATCAGGCAGCAAGAGACCCAGTACTTC.